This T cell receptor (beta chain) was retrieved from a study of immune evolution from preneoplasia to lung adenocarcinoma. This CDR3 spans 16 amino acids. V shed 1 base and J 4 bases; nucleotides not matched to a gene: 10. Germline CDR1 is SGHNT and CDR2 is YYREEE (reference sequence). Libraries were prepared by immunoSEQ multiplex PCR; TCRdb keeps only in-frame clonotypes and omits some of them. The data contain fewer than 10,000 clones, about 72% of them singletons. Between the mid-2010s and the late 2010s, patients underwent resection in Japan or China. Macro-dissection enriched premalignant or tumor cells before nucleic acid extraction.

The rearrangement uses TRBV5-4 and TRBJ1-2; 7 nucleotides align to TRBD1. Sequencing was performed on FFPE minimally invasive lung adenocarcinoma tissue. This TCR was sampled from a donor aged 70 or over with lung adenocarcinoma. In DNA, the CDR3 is TGTGCCAGCAGCTTGCCAGAATTTGACAGGGCCTATGGCTACACCTTC. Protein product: CASSLPEFDRAYGYTF.